These 8 T cell receptor beta chains came from one sample sequenced in a study of T cell changes during pregnancy in multiple sclerosis. Profiling relied on immunoSEQ multiplex PCR, and the TCRdb table lists in-frame clones only, not all of them. The sample carries 70,000 to 95,000 clones, roughly 93% recorded once. The starting material was peripheral blood, obtained in the second trimester of pregnancy. Receptors originate from a female donor with multiple sclerosis, enrolled in a pregnancy study.

V and J are TRBV27 and TRBJ2-2, with no clear D. The V and J ends lost 4 bases and 3 bases respectively, with 6 bases between them. The CDR3 loop spans 13 amino acids. Germline V lookup: CDR1 MNHEY, CDR2 SMNVEV (reference sequence). The CDR3, as DNA: TGTGCCAGCAGTTCCCGGGACACCGGGGAGCTGTTTTTT. Amino acids: CASSSRDTGELFF.

This sequence joins TRBV21-1 and TRBJ2-1; the D segment call TRBD1 is taken from the table without a DNA check. TRBV21-1 is a listed pseudogene. The CDR3 is 13 residues long. CDR3 nucleotides: TGTGCCAGCAGCAAGAGGGGGCTGGGTGAGCAGTTCTTC. Translation gives CASSKRGLGEQFF.

CDR3 coding DNA: TGTGCCAGCGCATTGGGGGCGAACACTGAAGCTTTCTTT. It translates to CASALGANTEAFF. The chain links TRBV18 to TRBJ1-1, with a weak D call TRBD1 (6 bases). This CDR3 region has 13 residues. Trimming removed 8 bases at V and 1 base at J, with 11 bases between. Germline-derived CDR1 and CDR2 are KGHSH and LQKENI.

The CDR3 bases are TGCGCCAGCAGCTTGGGTCAGGGGGCTCATGAAAAACTGTTTTTT. Its protein is CASSLGQGAHEKLFF. The gene calls are TRBV5-1 and TRBJ1-4; 8 nucleotides match TRBD1. The CDR3 is 15 amino acids. Germline V lookup: CDR1 SGHRS, CDR2 YFSETQ. V was pared by 0 bases and J by 6 bases, with 4 bases of the junction left unmatched. Full variable domain (remainder filled in from reference TRBV5-1 and TRBJ1-4): KAGVTQTPRYLIKTRGQQVTLSCSPISGHRSVSWYQQTPGQGLQFLFEYFSETQRNKGNFPGRFSGRQFSNSRSEMNVSTLELGDSALYLCASSLGQGAHEKLFFGSGTQLSVL.

This chain uses TRBV7-6 with TRBJ2-7, with TRBD1 matching 9 bases. The ends lost 8 bases at V and 5 bases at J; junction bases unmatched: 7. CDR1 is SGHVS, CDR2 FNYEAQ, per germline. CDR3 length: 13 amino acids. CDR3 protein: CASRRGTGNEQYF. DNA of the CDR3: TGTGCCAGCCGGCGGGGGACAGGGAACGAGCAGTACTTC.

About this clone itself: One end of the junction is discordant with germline, which a read error may explain. Distinct nucleotide sequences in the sample also encode this CDR3. The J gene is TRBJ2-2, the V gene TRBV6-5; weak D call: TRBD2 (6 bases). Per germline, CDR1 MNHEY and CDR2 SVGAGI. CDR3 length: 16 amino acids. The chain's CDR3 is CASSYNLLRGTGELFF. The DNA for the CDR3 is TGTGCCAGCAGTTACAACCTCTTGCGGGGTACCGGAGAGCTGTTTTTT.

This sequence joins TRBV5-8 and TRBJ1-1, with D perhaps TRBD1 (6 bases). V was trimmed by 4 bases and J by 2 bases, leaving 12 bases between them. CDR3 length equals 14 residues. Germline assignment: CDR1 SGHTS and CDR2 YDEGEE. CDR3 sequence: CASSPTGANTEAFF. CDR3 in DNA: TGTGCCAGCAGCCCGACAGGCGCAAACACTGAAGCTTTCTTT.

The chain links TRBV9 to TRBJ1-6; 8 bases agree with TRBD1. Trimming cost V 3 bases and J 9 bases; bases outside gene matches: 8. The CDR3 is 15 amino acids. Germline loops: CDR1 SGDLS, CDR2 YYNGEE. CDR3 region: CASSGGGQGASPLHF. In DNA, the CDR3 is TGTGCCAGCAGCGGGGGGGGGCAGGGGGCTTCACCCCTCCACTTT.